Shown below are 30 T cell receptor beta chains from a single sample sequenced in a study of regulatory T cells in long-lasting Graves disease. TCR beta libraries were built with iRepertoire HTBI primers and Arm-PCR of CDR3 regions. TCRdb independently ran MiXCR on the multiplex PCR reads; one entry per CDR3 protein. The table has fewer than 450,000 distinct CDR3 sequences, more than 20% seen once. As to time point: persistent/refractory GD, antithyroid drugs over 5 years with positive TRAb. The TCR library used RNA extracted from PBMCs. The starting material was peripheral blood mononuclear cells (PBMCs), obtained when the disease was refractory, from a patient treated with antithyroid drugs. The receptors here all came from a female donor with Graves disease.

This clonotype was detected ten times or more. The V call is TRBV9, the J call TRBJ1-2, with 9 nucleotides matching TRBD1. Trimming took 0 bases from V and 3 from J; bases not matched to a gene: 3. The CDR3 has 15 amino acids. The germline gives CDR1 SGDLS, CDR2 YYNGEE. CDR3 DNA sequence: TGTGCCAGCAGCGTAGAGGACAGGGGTTACTATGGCTACACCTTC. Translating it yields CASSVEDRGYYGYTF.

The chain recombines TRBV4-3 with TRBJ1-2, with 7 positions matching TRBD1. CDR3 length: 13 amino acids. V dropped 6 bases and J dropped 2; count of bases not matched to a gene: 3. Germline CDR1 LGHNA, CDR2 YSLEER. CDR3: CASSEDRNYGYTF. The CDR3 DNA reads TGCGCCAGCAGTGAGGACAGGAACTATGGCTACACCTTC.

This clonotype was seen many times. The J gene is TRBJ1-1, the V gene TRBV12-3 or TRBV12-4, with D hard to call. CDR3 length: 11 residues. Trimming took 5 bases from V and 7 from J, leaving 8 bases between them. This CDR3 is CASSPKDEAFF. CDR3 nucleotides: TGTGCCAGCAGTCCTAAGGATGAAGCTTTCTTT.

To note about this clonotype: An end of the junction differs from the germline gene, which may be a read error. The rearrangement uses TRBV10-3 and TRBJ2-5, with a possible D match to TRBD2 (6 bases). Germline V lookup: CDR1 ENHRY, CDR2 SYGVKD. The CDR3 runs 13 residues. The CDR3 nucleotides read TGTGCCACCCGTCCGGGGGTGGGAGAGGCCCAGTACTTC. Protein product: CATRPGVGEAQYF.

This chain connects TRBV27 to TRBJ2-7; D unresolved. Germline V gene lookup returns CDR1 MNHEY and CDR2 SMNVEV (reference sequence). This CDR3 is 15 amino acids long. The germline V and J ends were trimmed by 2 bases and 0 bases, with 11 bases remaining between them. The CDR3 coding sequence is TGTGCCAGCAGTTTAAGTGGGCGGCACTCCTACGAGCAGTACTTC. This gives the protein CASSLSGRHSYEQYF.

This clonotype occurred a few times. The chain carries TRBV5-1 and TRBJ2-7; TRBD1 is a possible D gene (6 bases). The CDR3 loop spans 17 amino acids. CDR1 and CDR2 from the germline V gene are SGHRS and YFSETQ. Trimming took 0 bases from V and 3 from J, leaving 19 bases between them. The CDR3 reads CASSLVARGTFGYEQYF. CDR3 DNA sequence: TGCGCCAGCAGCTTGGTGGCCAGGGGTACTTTTGGCTACGAGCAGTACTTC. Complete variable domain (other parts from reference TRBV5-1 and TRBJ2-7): KAGVTQTPRYLIKTRGQQVTLSCSPISGHRSVSWYQQTPGQGLQFLFEYFSETQRNKGNFPGRFSGRQFSNSRSEMNVSTLELGDSALYLCASSLVARGTFGYEQYFGPGTRLTVT.

This chain's CDR3 is CSAHLVNTGELFF. The CDR3 DNA reads TGCAGTGCTCACCTAGTGAACACCGGGGAGCTGTTTTTT. The chain has TRBV20-1 and TRBJ2-2; D is uncertain. CDR3 length: 13 amino acids. The V gene's germline CDR1 is DFQATT and CDR2 SNEGSKA (reference sequence). V was shortened by 5 bases and J by 1 base, with 8 bases between the two germline ends.

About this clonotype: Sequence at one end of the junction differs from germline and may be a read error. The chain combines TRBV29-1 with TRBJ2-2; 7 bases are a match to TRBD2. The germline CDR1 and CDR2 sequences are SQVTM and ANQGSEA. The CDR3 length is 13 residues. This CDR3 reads CSVGTSNSGEPFF. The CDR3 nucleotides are TGCAGCGTTGGGACTAGTAATTCCGGGGAGCCGTTTTTT.

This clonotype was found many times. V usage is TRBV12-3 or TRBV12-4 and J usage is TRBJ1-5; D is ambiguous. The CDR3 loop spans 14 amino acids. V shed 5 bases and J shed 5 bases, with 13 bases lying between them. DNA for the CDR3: TGTGCCAGCAGTCCGGGGTCTAACTATCAGCCCCAGCATTTT. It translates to CASSPGSNYQPQHF.

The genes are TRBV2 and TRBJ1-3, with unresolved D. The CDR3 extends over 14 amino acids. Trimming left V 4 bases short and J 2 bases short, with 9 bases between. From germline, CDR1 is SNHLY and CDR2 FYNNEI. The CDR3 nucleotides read TGTGCCAGCAGTGTATTTGAAACTGGAAACACCATATATTTT. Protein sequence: CASSVFETGNTIYF. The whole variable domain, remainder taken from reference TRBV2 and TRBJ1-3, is EPEVTQTPSHQVTQMGQEVILRCVPISNHLYFYWYRQILGQKVEFLVSFYNNEISEKSEIFDDQFSVERPDGSNFTLKIRSTKLEDSAMYFCASSVFETGNTIYFGEGSWLTVV.

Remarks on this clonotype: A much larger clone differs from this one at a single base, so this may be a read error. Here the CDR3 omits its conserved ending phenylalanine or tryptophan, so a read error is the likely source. The CDR3 DNA reads as TGTGCCAGCAGCCCAAGGGGGGCCCAGATCACCCGAGAGACCCAGTACCTC. Protein: CASSPRGAQITRETQYL. J is TRBJ2-5 and V is TRBV7-9, with D possibly being TRBD1 or TRBD2 (6 bases each). V was shortened by 5 bases and J by 4 bases, with 23 bases between the two germline ends. The CDR3 contains 17 residues. Germline lookup yields CDR1 SEHNR and CDR2 FQNEAQ (reference sequence).

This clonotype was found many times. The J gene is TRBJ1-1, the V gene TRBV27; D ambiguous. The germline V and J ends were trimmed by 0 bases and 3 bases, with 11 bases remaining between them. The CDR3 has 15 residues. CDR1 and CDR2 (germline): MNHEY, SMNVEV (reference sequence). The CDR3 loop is CASSLSSVPDTEAFF. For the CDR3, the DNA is TGTGCCAGCAGTTTATCGTCGGTGCCGGACACTGAAGCTTTCTTT.

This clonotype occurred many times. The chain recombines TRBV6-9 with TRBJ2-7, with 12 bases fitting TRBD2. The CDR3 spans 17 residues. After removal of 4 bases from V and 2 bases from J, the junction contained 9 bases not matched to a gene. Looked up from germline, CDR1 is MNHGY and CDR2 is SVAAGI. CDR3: CASSLGRTSGKPYEQYF. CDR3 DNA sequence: TGTGCCAGCAGTTTAGGGAGGACTAGCGGGAAACCCTACGAGCAGTACTTC.

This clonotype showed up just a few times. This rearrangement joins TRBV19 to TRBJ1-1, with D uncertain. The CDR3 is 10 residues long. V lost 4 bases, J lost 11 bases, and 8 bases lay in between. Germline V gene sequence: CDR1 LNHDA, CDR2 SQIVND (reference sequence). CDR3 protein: CASSRDRAFF. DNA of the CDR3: TGTGCCAGTAGTAGAGACCGGGCTTTCTTT. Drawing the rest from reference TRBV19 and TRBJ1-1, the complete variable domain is DGGITQSPKYLFRKEGQNVTLSCEQNLNHDAMYWYRQDPGQGLRLIYYSQIVNDFQKGDIAEGYSVSREKKESFPLTVTSAQKNPTAFYLCASSRDRAFFGQGTRLTVV.

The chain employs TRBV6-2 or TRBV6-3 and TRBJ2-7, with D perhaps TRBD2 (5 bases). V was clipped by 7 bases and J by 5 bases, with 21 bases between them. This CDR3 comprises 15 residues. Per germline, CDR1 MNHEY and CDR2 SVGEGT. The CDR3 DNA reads TGTGCCAGCATCCCGAGCGGATCCTCTCGGAACGAGCAGTACTTC. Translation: CASIPSGSSRNEQYF.

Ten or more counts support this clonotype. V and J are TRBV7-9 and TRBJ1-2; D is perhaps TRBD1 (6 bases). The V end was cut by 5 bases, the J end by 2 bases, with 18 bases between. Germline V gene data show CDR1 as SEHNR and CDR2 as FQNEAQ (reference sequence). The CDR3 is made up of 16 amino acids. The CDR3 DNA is TGTGCCAGCAGCCCAAGGGGGGACGGAGGAAACTATGGCTACACCTTC. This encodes CASSPRGDGGNYGYTF. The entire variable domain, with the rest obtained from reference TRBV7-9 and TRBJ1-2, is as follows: DTGVSQNPRHKITKRGQNVTFRCDPISEHNRLYWYRQTLGQGPEFLTYFQNEAQLEKSRLLSDRFSAERPKGSFSTLEIQRTEQGDSAMYLCASSPRGDGGNYGYTFGSGTRLTVV.

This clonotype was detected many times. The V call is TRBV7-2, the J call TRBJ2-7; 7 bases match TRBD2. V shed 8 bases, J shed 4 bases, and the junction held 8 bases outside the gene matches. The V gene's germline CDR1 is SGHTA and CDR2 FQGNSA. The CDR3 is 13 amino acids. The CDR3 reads CASGSGTVYEQYF. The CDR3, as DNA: TGTGCCAGCGGCAGCGGGACCGTTTACGAGCAGTACTTC.

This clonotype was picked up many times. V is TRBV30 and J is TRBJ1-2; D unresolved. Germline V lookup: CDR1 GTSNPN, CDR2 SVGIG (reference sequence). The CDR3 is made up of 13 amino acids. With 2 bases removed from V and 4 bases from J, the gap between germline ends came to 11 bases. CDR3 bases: TGTGCCTGGAGTCCGTCCGAAACCTATGGCTACACCTTC. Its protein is CAWSPSETYGYTF.

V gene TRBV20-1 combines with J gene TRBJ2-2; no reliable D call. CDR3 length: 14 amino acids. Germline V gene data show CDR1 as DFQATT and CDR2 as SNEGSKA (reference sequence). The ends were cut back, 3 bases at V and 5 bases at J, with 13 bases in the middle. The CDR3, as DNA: TGCAGTGCTAGTCCCACCGACGGAACCGGGGAGCTGTTTTTT. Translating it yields CSASPTDGTGELFF.

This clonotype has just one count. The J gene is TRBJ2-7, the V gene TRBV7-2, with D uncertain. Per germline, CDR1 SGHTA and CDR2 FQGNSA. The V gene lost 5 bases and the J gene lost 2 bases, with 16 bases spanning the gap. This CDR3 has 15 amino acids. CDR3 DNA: TGTGCCAGCAGCGTAGATGAGGCGGTCACCTACGAGCAGTACTTC. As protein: CASSVDEAVTYEQYF.

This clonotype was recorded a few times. The CDR3: CSARDPASGRPGEQYF. CDR3 bases: TGCAGTGCTAGAGATCCGGCTAGCGGGAGGCCAGGCGAGCAGTACTTC. The rearrangement links TRBV20-1 to TRBJ2-7; 11 bases align to TRBD2. V lost 0 bases, J lost 6 bases, and 10 bases stayed unmatched. This CDR3 is built from 16 residues. From germline, CDR1 is DFQATT and CDR2 SNEGSKA (reference sequence).

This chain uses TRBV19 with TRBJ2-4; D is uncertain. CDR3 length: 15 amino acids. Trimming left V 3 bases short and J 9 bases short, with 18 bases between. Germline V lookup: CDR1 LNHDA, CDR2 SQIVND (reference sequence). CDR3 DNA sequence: TGTGCCAGTAGTATGGTTGGTGCCGAACGTATCATTCAGTACTTC. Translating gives CASSMVGAERIIQYF.

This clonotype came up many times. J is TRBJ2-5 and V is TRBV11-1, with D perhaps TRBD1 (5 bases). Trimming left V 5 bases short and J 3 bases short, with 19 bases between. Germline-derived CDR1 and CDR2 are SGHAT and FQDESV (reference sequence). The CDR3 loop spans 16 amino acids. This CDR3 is CASSTPVTGSKETQYF. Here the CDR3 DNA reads TGTGCCAGCAGCACACCCGTCACAGGTTCGAAAGAGACCCAGTACTTC.

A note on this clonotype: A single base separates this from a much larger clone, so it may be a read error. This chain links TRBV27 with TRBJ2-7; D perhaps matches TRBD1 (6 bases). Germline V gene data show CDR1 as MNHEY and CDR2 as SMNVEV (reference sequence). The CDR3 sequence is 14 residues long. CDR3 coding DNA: TGTGCCAGCAGTTTCCAGGGGCCGACCTACGAGCGGTACTTC. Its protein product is CASSFQGPTYERYF.

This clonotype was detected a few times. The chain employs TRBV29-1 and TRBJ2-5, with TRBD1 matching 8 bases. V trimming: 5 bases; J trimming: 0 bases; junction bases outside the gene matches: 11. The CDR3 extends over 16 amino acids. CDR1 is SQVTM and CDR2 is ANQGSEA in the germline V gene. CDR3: CSVYRDRRLYQETQYF. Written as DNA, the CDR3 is TGCAGCGTTTACCGGGACAGGCGATTGTACCAAGAGACCCAGTACTTC.

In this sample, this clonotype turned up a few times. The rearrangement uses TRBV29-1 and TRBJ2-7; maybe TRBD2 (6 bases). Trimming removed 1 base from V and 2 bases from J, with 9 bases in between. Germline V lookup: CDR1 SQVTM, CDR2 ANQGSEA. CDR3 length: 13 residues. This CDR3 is CSVEAGTAYEQYF. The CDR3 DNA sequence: TGCAGCGTTGAAGCGGGGACTGCCTACGAGCAGTACTTC.

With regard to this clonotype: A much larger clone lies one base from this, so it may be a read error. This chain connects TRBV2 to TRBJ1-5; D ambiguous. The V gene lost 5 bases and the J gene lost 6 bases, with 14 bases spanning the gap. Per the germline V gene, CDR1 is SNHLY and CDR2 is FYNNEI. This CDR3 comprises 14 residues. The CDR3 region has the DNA TGTGCCAGCAGTACTCAGGTGACGGGTCAGCCCCAGCATTTT. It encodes CASSTQVTGQPQHF.

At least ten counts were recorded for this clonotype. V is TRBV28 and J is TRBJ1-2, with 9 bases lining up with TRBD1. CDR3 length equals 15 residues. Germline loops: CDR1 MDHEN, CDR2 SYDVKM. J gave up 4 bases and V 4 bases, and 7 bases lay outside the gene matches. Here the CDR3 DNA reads TGTGCCAGCAGTTACCCGGACAGGGGTGTCTATGGCTACACCTTC. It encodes CASSYPDRGVYGYTF.

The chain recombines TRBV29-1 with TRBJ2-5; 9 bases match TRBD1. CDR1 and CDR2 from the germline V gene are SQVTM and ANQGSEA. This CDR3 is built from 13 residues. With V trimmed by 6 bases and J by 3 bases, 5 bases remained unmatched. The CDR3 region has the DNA TGCAGCGTAGCAGACAGGGGGAAAGAGACCCAGTACTTC. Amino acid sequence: CSVADRGKETQYF. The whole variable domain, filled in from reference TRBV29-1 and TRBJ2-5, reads SAVISQKPSRDICQRGTSLTIQCQVDSQVTMMFWYRQQPGQSLTLIATANQGSEATYESGFVIDKFPISRPNLTFSTLTVSNMSPEDSSIYLCSVADRGKETQYFGPGTRLLVL.

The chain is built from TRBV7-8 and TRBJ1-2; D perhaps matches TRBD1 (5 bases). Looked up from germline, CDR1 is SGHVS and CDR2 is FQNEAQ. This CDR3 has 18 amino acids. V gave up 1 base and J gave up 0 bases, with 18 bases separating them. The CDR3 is CASSLGTLTKIANYGYTF. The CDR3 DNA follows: TGTGCCAGCAGCTTAGGGACACTGACGAAAATTGCTAACTATGGCTACACCTTC.